A selection of T cell receptor beta chains follows, all from one sample in a study of blood T cell repertoires in COVID-19. Only in-frame clones appear in the TCRdb table, and some are missing; sequencing was by immunoSEQ multiplex PCR. Here the sample spans more than 200,000 clones, 83% being singletons. Sequenced: peripheral blood. These receptor sequences come from a woman aged 40 to 50 with active or convalescent COVID-19. Each CDR3 is given with its conserved first and last residue. Each record gives: D gene, J gene, clone size, V gene, CDR3 protein, CDR3 DNA. A D gene is named only where the DNA matches it firmly. Where a row states a size, it is once, few, many or the class of an expanded clone; other rows omit it.

. | TRBJ1-2 | . | TRBV30 | CAWTPGNYGYTF | TGTGCCTGGACCCCGGGGAACTATGGCTACACCTTC
. | TRBJ1-1 | . | TRBV9 | CASSEAQGTEAFF | TGTGCCAGCAGCGAGGCACAGGGTACTGAAGCTTTCTTT
TRBD2 | TRBJ2-7 | once | TRBV14 | CASSRLGGIQEQYF | TGTGCCAGCAGCCGGCTGGGGGGGATCCAAGAGCAGTACTTC
TRBD1 | TRBJ1-2 | . | TRBV5-1 | CASSPGTETNYGYTF | TGCGCCAGCAGTCCCGGGACAGAAACTAACTATGGCTACACCTTC
. | TRBJ1-4 | once | TRBV5-5 | CASSLGASSAEKLFF | TGTGCCAGCAGCTTGGGAGCGAGTTCTGCCGAAAAACTGTTTTTT
. | TRBJ1-6 | . | TRBV7-2 | CASSLSTGLYNSPLHF | TGTGCCAGCAGCTTATCGACAGGCCTCTATAATTCACCCCTCCACTTT
. | TRBJ2-1 | . | TRBV24-1 | CATSDFLGGPSEQFF | TGTGCCACCAGTGATTTTCTAGGGGGACCATCTGAGCAGTTCTTC
TRBD1 | TRBJ2-2 | . | TRBV18 | CASSPEPGQGGTGELFF | TGTGCCAGCTCACCAGAACCGGGACAGGGGGGGACCGGGGAGCTGTTTTTT
TRBD2 | TRBJ2-1 | . | TRBV4-1 | CASSRKLAGNYNEQFF | TGCGCCAGCAGCCGGAAACTAGCGGGAAACTACAATGAGCAGTTCTTC
TRBD1 | TRBJ2-2 | . | TRBV2 | CASISPGTVSKELFF | TGTGCCAGCATCAGTCCCGGGACAGTCTCTAAGGAGCTGTTTTTT
. | TRBJ1-6 | . | TRBV15 | CATSSKTVYNSPLHF | TGTGCCACCAGCAGCAAGACAGTATATAATTCACCCCTCCACTTT
. | TRBJ2-1 | . | TRBV4-1 | CASSQEEGPRVQFF | TGCGCCAGCAGCCAAGAAGAAGGGCCCAGGGTGCAGTTCTTC
. | TRBJ1-2 | . | TRBV14 | CASSQGSKGDYGYTF | TGTGCCAGCAGCCAAGGTTCTAAGGGAGACTATGGCTACACCTTC
. | TRBJ1-2 | . | TRBV18 | CASSPLLRQETNYGYTF | TGTGCCAGCTCACCACTGCTACGACAGGAAACTAACTATGGCTACACCTTC
TRBD2 | TRBJ2-7 | . | TRBV5-1 | CASSLGTSGEQYF | TGCGCCAGCAGCTTGGGGACTAGCGGCGAGCAGTACTTC
TRBD1 | TRBJ2-3 | . | TRBV5-5 | CASDIDSPGGTQYF | TGTGCCAGCGATATAGACTCCCCAGGGGGTACGCAGTATTTT
. | TRBJ1-5 | . | TRBV19 | CASSRPTSRNQPQHF | TGTGCCAGTAGTAGGCCAACAAGTCGTAATCAGCCCCAGCATTTT
. | TRBJ1-5 | . | TRBV7-9 | CASSFGVGAGLNQPQHF | TGTGCCAGCAGCTTTGGGGTTGGAGCAGGGCTTAATCAGCCCCAGCATTTT
. | TRBJ1-2 | . | TRBV20-1 | CSAIGYGYTF | TGCAGTGCTATCGGCTATGGCTACACCTTC
. | TRBJ1-2 | . | TRBV10-3 | CAISEGRGSYGYTF | TGTGCCATCAGTGAGGGCAGGGGCTCCTATGGCTACACCTTC
. | TRBJ2-3 | . | TRBV5-1 | CASSPEAPTDTQYF | TGCGCCAGCAGCCCGGAGGCGCCCACAGATACGCAGTATTTT
. | TRBJ1-6 | . | TRBV3-1/TRBV3-2 | CASSHSQPNSPLHF | TGTGCCAGCAGCCATAGCCAGCCTAATTCACCCCTCCACTTT